The 9 T cell receptor beta chains in this list originate from one sample, sequenced in a study of blood T cells in healthy people across ages. Alongside a J-beta primer mix, a sample-barcoded 5' primer served in a second PCR lasting 7 to 11 cycles. TCRdb ran MiXCR on the 5' RACE reads and lists one entry per CDR3 protein. The table lists fewer than 900,000 distinct CDR3 sequences, about 37% of them singletons. Source material: blood. All receptors come from a man in his late teens or twenties in good health.

This clonotype was recorded a few times. The rearrangement joins TRBV10-3 to TRBJ1-1; the match to TRBD1 covers 9 bases. From germline, CDR1 is ENHRY and CDR2 SYGVKD. J gave up 5 bases and V 6 bases, and 10 bases lay outside the gene matches. This CDR3 is built from 15 residues. The CDR3 coding sequence is TGTGCCATCAGGGGAGGCCGGGACAGGGTTACTGAAGCTTTCTTT. This translates into CAIRGGRDRVTEAFF.

The rearrangement links TRBV21-1 to TRBJ1-5. TRBV21-1 is designated a pseudogene. The CDR3 runs 17 residues. CDR3 loop: CASSKSFGYIFGQPQHF. CDR3 bases: TGTGCCAGCAGCAAGAGTTTTGGATATATCTTCGGGCAGCCCCAGCATTTT.

This clonotype was seen just once. V gene TRBV18 combines with J gene TRBJ2-1; D call uncertain. Germline assignment: CDR1 KGHSH and CDR2 LQKENI. The V end was cut by 6 bases, the J end by 5 bases, with 14 bases between. The CDR3 consists of 14 residues. The CDR3 loop is CASSTARGNNEQFF. DNA of the CDR3: TGTGCCAGCTCCACTGCACGTGGTAACAATGAGCAGTTCTTC. The full variable domain, with the rest looked up from reference TRBV18 and TRBJ2-1, is NAGVMQNPRHLVRRRGQEARLRCSPMKGHSHVYWYRQLPEEGLKFMVYLQKENIIDESGMPKERFSAEFPKEGPSILRIQQVVRGDSAAYFCASSTARGNNEQFFGPGTRLTVL.

This clonotype was observed at least ten times. The V call is TRBV6-5, the J call TRBJ2-1; possibly TRBD1 for D (5 bases). V lost 2 bases to trimming and J lost 1 base, with 9 bases between them. In germline, CDR1 is MNHEY, CDR2 SVGAGI. The CDR3 loop spans 15 amino acids. CDR3 DNA sequence: TGTGCCAGCAGTTACGGCAGGGCGTCCTACAATGAGCAGTTCTTC. Translated: CASSYGRASYNEQFF.

The chain joins TRBV6-2 or TRBV6-3 to TRBJ1-1; 7 nucleotides align to TRBD1. Per germline, CDR1 MNHEY and CDR2 SVGEGT. The V and J ends lost 6 bases and 6 bases, in that order; junction bases with no gene match: 10. This CDR3 comprises 14 residues. The chain's CDR3 is CASSRQGDVAEAFF. DNA for the CDR3: TGTGCCAGCAGCCGACAGGGTGATGTAGCTGAAGCTTTCTTT.

The V call is TRBV15, the J call TRBJ2-1, with 7 bases identical to TRBD1. Near its end, the DNA agrees better with TRBJ2-7, so the J call may be wrong. Germline-derived CDR1 and CDR2 are LNHNV and YYDKDF (reference sequence). The CDR3 runs 14 residues. As DNA, the CDR3 is TGTGCCACCACACGGGACAGAGACTACAATGAGCAGTACTTC. It codes for CATTRDRDYNEQYF.

The chain joins TRBV28 to TRBJ2-7; D possibly uses TRBD1 or TRBD2 (5 bases each). The J call may be wrong; the DNA end is better matched by TRBJ2-4. The CDR3 length is 11 residues. CDR1 is MDHEN, CDR2 SYDVKM, per germline. CDR3 coding DNA: TGTGTTACCCGGGACGAAAACATTCAGTACTTC. Translation: CVTRDENIQYF.

The CDR3 nucleotides read TGTGCCAGCAGCTTAACCGTGCAGTACAACAATGAGCAGTACTTC. It specifies CASSLTVQYNNEQYF. The chain has TRBV7-8 and TRBJ2-7; no clear D. Trimming removed 2 bases at V and 7 bases at J, with 18 bases between. The germline V gene encodes CDR1 SGHVS and CDR2 FQNEAQ. The CDR3 runs 15 residues.

The chain has TRBV12-3 or TRBV12-4 and TRBJ2-3; the match to TRBD2 covers 11 bases. This CDR3 region has 18 residues. V gave up 6 bases and J gave up 0 bases; unmatched junction bases: 11. The CDR3 protein is CASSLRLAGGPSTDTQYF. The CDR3 DNA sequence: TGTGCCAGCAGCCTACGTCTAGCGGGGGGACCTAGCACAGATACGCAGTATTTT.